Sequencing of this T cell receptor (beta chain) was carried out in a study of CD8 T cells in Susac syndrome. Study-wide context: Within the sequenced group of Susac syndrome patients, roughly 6 showed active disease and about eight were in remission.

Germline-derived CDR1 and CDR2 are SNHLY and FYNNEI. The CDR3 spans 17 residues. The V and J ends lost 4 bases and 0 bases, in that order; junction bases with no gene match: 4. The RNA, about 0.45 to 1 ug, was put through reverse transcription using random hexamers. TCRdb analysed the immunoSEQ multiplex PCR reads with MiXCR anew, one entry per CDR3 protein. Of 100,000 to 150,000 distinct CDR3 sequences listed, over 85% are singletons. The chain recombines TRBV2 with TRBJ2-6, with 9 bases aligning to TRBD1. The origin of this receptor is a human donor with Susac syndrome. What was sequenced was CD8+ T cells from PBMCs. The CDR3 loop reads CASSGQGDLSGANVLTF. CDR3 sequence (DNA): TGTGCCAGCAGTGGACAGGGGGACCTCTCTGGGGCCAACGTCCTGACTTTC.